Listed below are T cell receptor beta chains from one sample, sequenced in a study of blood T cell repertoires in COVID-19. Measured with immunoSEQ multiplex PCR; TCRdb has only the in-frame clones, and not every one. This sample has roughly 140,000 clones, with 80% found just once. The sequencing input was peripheral blood. These receptors came from a woman aged 50 to 60 with acute or convalescent COVID-19. The CDR3 runs from the conserved cysteine through the conserved F or W. The D gene is left open where the match is weak. Size values are once, few and many counts, or a class for expanded clones, and some rows have none.

>TRBV6-4|NA|TRBJ1-2|TRBD1
TGTGCCAGCAGTGGAACAGGGGGCGACTATGGCTACACCTTC
CASSGTGGDYGYTF
>TRBV10-3|NA|TRBJ2-1|TRBD2
TGTGCCACCCTAGCGGGGGGCTACAATGAGCAGTTCTTC
CATLAGGYNEQFF
>TRBV10-2|NA|TRBJ1-6|TRBD1
TGCGCCAGCAGTGAGACAGGGGGGGAATCACCCCTCCACTTT
CASSETGGESPLHF
>TRBV7-9|NA|TRBJ1-2|NA
TGTGCCAGCAGCTTGGAGGGAGGGGGCTATGGCTACACCTTC
CASSLEGGGYGYTF
>TRBV7-8|once|TRBJ1-2|NA
TGTGCCAGCAGCTTAGACATTTACCTGGGCGGCTACACCTTC
CASSLDIYLGGYTF
>TRBV9|NA|TRBJ2-5|TRBD2
TGTGCCAGCAGCGTTGGCGGGCTAGCGGGGGGGTGGATAGAGACCCAGTACTTC
CASSVGGLAGGWIETQYF
>TRBV10-3|NA|TRBJ1-4|NA
TGTGCCATCAGTGAGCGGACAGAGATTAATGAAAAACTGTTTTTT
CAISERTEINEKLFF
>TRBV6-5|NA|TRBJ1-1|NA
TGTGCCAGCAGTTTGAGGGGGACTGAAGCTTTCTTT
CASSLRGTEAFF
>TRBV27|once|TRBJ2-7|TRBD1
TGTGCCAGCAGTCGAGGGGGCAGTTACGAGCAGTACTTC
CASSRGGSYEQYF
>TRBV11-1|NA|TRBJ1-2|TRBD1
TGTGCCAGCAGCTTAGCGGGACAGGGTGATGGCTACACCTTC
CASSLAGQGDGYTF
>TRBV7-3|once|TRBJ1-1|NA
TGTGCCAGCAGCTCCGGGGGAGGTGGGAACACTGAAGCTTTCTTT
CASSSGGGGNTEAFF
>TRBV19|NA|TRBJ2-1|TRBD1
TGTGCCAGTAGTATAGGGACAGGGGGCGAGCAGTTCTTC
CASSIGTGGEQFF
>TRBV4-1|NA|TRBJ1-6|NA
TGCGCCAGCAGCCAAGATGGGGGGTATTCACCCCTCCACTTT
CASSQDGGYSPLHF
>TRBV14|few|TRBJ1-2|TRBD1
TGTGCCAGCAGCCAAGTAGACAGGGGGAACTATGGCTACACCTTC
CASSQVDRGNYGYTF
>TRBV18|NA|TRBJ2-1|NA
TGTGCCAGCTCACCGACAGACAATGAGCAGTTCTTC
CASSPTDNEQFF
>TRBV7-3|NA|TRBJ1-3|NA
TGTGCCAGCAGCCCGCACCAGGCAGACTCTGGAAACACCATATATTTT
CASSPHQADSGNTIYF
>TRBV28|once|TRBJ1-2|TRBD1
TGTGCCAGCAGCTCGGGACAGCCTACGGGCGGCTACACCTTC
CASSSGQPTGGYTF
>TRBV7-2|NA|TRBJ1-5|NA
TGTGCCAGCAGCTCTATGAGGGATCAGCCCCAGCATTTT
CASSSMRDQPQHF
>TRBV6-5|NA|TRBJ2-1|TRBD1
TGTGCCAGCAGCCTGTTACAGGGGGATGAGCAGTTCTTC
CASSLLQGDEQFF
>TRBV6-5|NA|TRBJ2-7|NA
TGTGCCAGCAGTTCTCGACAGCACTCCTACGAGCAGTACTTC
CASSSRQHSYEQYF
>TRBV3-1/TRBV3-2|NA|TRBJ2-2|NA
TGTGCCAGCAGTCTAAGTACCGGGGAGCTGTTTTTT
CASSLSTGELFF
>TRBV6-2/TRBV6-3|few|TRBJ1-6|TRBD1
TGTGCCAGCAGTTATCAGGGGGCAGATAATTCACCCCTCCACTTT
CASSYQGADNSPLHF
>TRBV5-1|NA|TRBJ1-1|TRBD1
TGCGCCAGCAGCCCCCCCCGGGACAGCCTTGAGAACACTGAAGCTTTCTTT
CASSPPRDSLENTEAFF
>TRBV18|NA|TRBJ1-2|NA
TGTGCCAGCTCACAATCGGCAGGGGAGAATGGCTACACCTTC
CASSQSAGENGYTF
>TRBV27|NA|TRBJ2-2|NA
TGTGCCAGCAGTTTCCGAGACACCGGGGAGCTGTTTTTT
CASSFRDTGELFF
>TRBV6-5|NA|TRBJ2-7|NA
TGTGCCAGCAGTTACTCGGGACACCAAAGGGAGCAGTACTTC
CASSYSGHQREQYF
>TRBV11-2|few|TRBJ1-1|NA
TGTGCCAGCAGCTTAATGGGCAGTCAGCAAGCTTTCTTT
CASSLMGSQQAFF
>TRBV6-5|NA|TRBJ1-4|TRBD1
TGTGCCAGCAGTCCCGGGGACAGGGGGCGCAGAAAACTGTTTTTT
CASSPGDRGRRKLFF
>TRBV5-6|NA|TRBJ2-5|NA
TGTGCCAGCAGCAGGGGGGGGGCGGAGACCCAGTACTTC
CASSRGGAETQYF
>TRBV5-1|NA|TRBJ1-3|NA
TGCGCCAGCAGCTTGGCCTCGGAGGGCACTGGAAACACCATATATTTT
CASSLASEGTGNTIYF
>TRBV2|NA|TRBJ1-6|NA
TGTGCCAGCAAGCCCGGACAAATAAATTCACCCCTCCACTTT
CASKPGQINSPLHF
>TRBV19|NA|TRBJ1-6|NA
TGTGCCAGTAGTATTCCAGGGGAGAGTTCACCCCTCCACTTT
CASSIPGESSPLHF
>TRBV30|NA|TRBJ1-5|NA
TGTGCCTGGAGTGTACTGTCAGGGGGCAATCAGCCCCAGCATTTT
CAWSVLSGGNQPQHF
>TRBV10-3|NA|TRBJ2-5|NA
TGTGCCATCACCCATGAGGAACCACAGGGTATTATGGAGACCCAGTACTTC
CAITHEEPQGIMETQYF
>TRBV7-2|NA|TRBJ2-7|NA
TGTGCCAGCAATCCTTCACCGGGGGAGCAGAGCTCCTACGAGCAGTACTTC
CASNPSPGEQSSYEQYF
>TRBV9|NA|TRBJ2-2|NA
TGTGCCAGTACTAACACCGGGGAGCTGTTTTTT
CASTNTGELFF
>TRBV5-8|NA|TRBJ1-5|NA
TGTGCCAGCAGCTTGTATCAGGCGAGCAATCAGCCCCAGCATTTT
CASSLYQASNQPQHF
>TRBV6-5|NA|TRBJ1-4|NA
TGTGCCAGCAGATCCCGGACCGGGGCTAATGAAAAACTGTTTTTT
CASRSRTGANEKLFF
>TRBV29-1|NA|TRBJ1-5|TRBD1
TGCAGCGTGCTGACAGGGGGCTTTAATCAGCCCCAGCATTTT
CSVLTGGFNQPQHF
>TRBV9|NA|TRBJ1-1|TRBD1
TGTGCCAGCAGCGTAGTAGGGACAGGGACCACTGAAGCTTTCTTT
CASSVVGTGTTEAFF
>TRBV7-2|NA|TRBJ2-1|TRBD2
TGTGCCAGCACGGGTCTCGTCGGCGGGGGGAGCTACAATGAGCAGTTCTTC
CASTGLVGGGSYNEQFF
>TRBV4-2|NA|TRBJ1-3|NA
TGTGCCAGCAGCCAACAGGGCATCTCTGGAAACACCATATATTTT
CASSQQGISGNTIYF
>TRBV27|NA|TRBJ1-2|NA
TGTGCCAGCAGTGCCGGGACTCTGGGGCGTGGCTACACCTTC
CASSAGTLGRGYTF
>TRBV18|NA|TRBJ1-1|NA
TGTGCCAGCTCACCACTTGGGGAGACTGAAGCTTTCTTT
CASSPLGETEAFF
>TRBV5-1|NA|TRBJ1-2|NA
TGCGCCAGCAGCTTGGTCGGTCAACAGCTCTATGGCTACACCTTC
CASSLVGQQLYGYTF
>TRBV7-9|NA|TRBJ2-1|TRBD1
TGTGCCAGCAGCATAACAGGGGTAGACAATGAGCAGTTCTTC
CASSITGVDNEQFF
>TRBV6-5|NA|TRBJ1-2|TRBD1
TGTGCCAGCAGTTACAGGGGGCGCCACTATGGCTACACCTTC
CASSYRGRHYGYTF
>TRBV11-2|NA|TRBJ2-4|TRBD2
TGTGCCAGCAGCCCGCCTCCGTGGGCCACTAGCGCGGGGAACATTCAGTACTTC
CASSPPPWATSAGNIQYF